This T cell receptor (beta chain) was obtained from a study of CD8 T cells in Susac syndrome. An amount of RNA that ranged from about 0.45 to 1 ug was reverse transcribed with random hexamers. TCRdb ran MiXCR on the immunoSEQ multiplex PCR reads and lists one entry per CDR3 protein. The table has 100,000 to 110,000 distinct CDR3 sequences, nearly 97% seen once. Turning to this clonotype: Its antigen remains unidentified.

Study findings and constraints: The greatest CD8+ clonal expansion in Susac occurred in TEMRA cells and in active patients.

V lost 5 bases to trimming and J lost 2 bases, with 9 bases between them. CDR1 and CDR2 (germline): SGHVS, FQNEAQ. CDR3 size: 13 residues. The V and J genes are TRBV7-8 and TRBJ2-5; D uncertain. Material for sequencing was CD8+ T cells from PBMCs. The sequence derives from a human donor with Susac syndrome. Written as DNA, the CDR3 is TGTGCCAGCAGCACCGAGGAGCAAGAGACCCAGTACTTC. Amino acid sequence: CASSTEEQETQYF.